The clone carrying this T cell receptor beta chain was seen ten or more times. The V and J ends lost 0 bases and 4 bases, in that order; junction bases with no gene match: 6. CDR1 and CDR2 (germline): SGHRS, YFSETQ. CDR3 size: 16 residues. The sample is drawn from a study of T-cell memory formation after mild COVID-19. Employing constant-segment primers, 5'RACE generated TCR alpha and TCR beta cDNA libraries bearing sample barcodes and UMIs. MiXCR, applied by TCRdb to the 5' RACE reads, yields one record per CDR3 protein. Of tens of thousands of distinct CDR3 sequences detected, 21% appear once; the ten largest clones hold over 1.5%.

Sequencing was performed on PBMCs or a T cell subset sorted from them (not recorded which). The chain is built from TRBV5-1 and TRBJ2-3, with 9 positions matching TRBD1. The sequence came from an adult who had mild COVID-19 (a few samples of this study predate the infection). Cell type and time point are not known. Here the CDR3 reads CASSLAGTGKPDTQYF. The DNA for the CDR3 is TGCGCCAGCAGCTTGGCCGGGACAGGGAAGCCAGATACGCAGTATTTT. Using reference TRBV5-1 and TRBJ2-3 for the parts outside the CDR3, the full variable domain is KAGVTQTPRYLIKTRGQQVTLSCSPISGHRSVSWYQQTPGQGLQFLFEYFSETQRNKGNFPGRFSGRQFSNSRSEMNVSTLELGDSALYLCASSLAGTGKPDTQYFGPGTRLTVL.